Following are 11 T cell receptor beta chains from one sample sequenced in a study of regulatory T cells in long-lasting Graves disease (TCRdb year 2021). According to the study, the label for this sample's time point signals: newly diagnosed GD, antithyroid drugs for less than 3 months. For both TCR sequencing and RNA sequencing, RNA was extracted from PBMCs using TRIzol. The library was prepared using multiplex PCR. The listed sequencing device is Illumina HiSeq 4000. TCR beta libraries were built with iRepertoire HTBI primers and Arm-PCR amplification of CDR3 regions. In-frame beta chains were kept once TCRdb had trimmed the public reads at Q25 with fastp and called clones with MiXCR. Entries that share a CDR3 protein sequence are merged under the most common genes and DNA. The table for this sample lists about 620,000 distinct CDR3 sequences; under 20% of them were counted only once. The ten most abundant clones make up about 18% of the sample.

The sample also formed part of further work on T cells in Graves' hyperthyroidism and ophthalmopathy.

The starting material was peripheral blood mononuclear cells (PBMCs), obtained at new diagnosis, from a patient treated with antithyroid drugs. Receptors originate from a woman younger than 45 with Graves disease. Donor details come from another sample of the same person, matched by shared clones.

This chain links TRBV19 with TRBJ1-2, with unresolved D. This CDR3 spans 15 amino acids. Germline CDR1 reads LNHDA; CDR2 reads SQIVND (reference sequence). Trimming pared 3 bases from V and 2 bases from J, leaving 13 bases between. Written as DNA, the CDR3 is TGTGCCAGTAGTATCAAGCCCGCACTGAACTATGGCTACACCTTC. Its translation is CASSIKPALNYGYTF.

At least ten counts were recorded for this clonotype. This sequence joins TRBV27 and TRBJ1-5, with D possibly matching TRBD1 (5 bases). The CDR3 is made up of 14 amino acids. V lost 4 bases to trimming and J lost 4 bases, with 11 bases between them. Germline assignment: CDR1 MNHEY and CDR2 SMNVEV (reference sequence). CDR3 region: CASSSIWGNQPQHF. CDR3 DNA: TGTGCCAGCAGTTCGATCTGGGGGAATCAGCCCCAGCATTTT.

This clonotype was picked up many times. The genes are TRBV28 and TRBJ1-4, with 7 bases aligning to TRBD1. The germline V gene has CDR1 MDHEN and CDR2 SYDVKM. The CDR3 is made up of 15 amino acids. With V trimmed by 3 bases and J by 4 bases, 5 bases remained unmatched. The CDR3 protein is CASSFDREVNEKLFF. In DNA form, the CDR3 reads TGTGCCAGCAGTTTCGACAGGGAGGTTAATGAAAAACTGTTTTTT.

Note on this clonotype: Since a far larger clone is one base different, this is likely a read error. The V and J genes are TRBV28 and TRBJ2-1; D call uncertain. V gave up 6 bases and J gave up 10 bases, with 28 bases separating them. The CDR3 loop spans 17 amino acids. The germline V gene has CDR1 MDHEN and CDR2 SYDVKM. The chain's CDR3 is CASSSVLPGPATYEQFF. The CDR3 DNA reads TGTGCCAGCAGCTCAGTCCTTCCCGGACCGGCCACCTACGAGCAGTTCTTC.

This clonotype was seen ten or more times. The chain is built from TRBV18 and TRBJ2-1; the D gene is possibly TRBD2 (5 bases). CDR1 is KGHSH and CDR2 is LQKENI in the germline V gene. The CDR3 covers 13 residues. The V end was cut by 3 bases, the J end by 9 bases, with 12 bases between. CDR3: CASSPRGEAEQFF. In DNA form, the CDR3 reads TGTGCCAGCTCACCCCGGGGTGAGGCTGAGCAGTTCTTC.

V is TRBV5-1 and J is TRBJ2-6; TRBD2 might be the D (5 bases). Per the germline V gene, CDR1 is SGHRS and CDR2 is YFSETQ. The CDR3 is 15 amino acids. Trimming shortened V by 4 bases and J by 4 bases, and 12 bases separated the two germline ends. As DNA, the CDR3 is TGCGCCAGCAGCCACGACACGGGAGGGGCCAACGTCCTGACTTTC. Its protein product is CASSHDTGGANVLTF.

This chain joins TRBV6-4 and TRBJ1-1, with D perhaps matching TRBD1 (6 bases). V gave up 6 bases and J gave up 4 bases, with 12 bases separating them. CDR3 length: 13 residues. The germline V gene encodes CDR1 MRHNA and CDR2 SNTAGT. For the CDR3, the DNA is TGTGCCAGCAGCAACATCAGGGGCACTGAAGCTTTCTTT. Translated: CASSNIRGTEAFF.

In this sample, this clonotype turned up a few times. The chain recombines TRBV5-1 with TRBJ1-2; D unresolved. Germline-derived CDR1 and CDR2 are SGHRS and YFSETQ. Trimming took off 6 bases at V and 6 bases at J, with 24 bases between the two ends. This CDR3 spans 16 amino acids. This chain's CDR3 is CASTPRVGQSEDGYTF. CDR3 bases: TGCGCCAGCACCCCTCGGGTAGGCCAATCGGAGGATGGCTACACCTTC. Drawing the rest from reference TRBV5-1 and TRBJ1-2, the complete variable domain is KAGVTQTPRYLIKTRGQQVTLSCSPISGHRSVSWYQQTPGQGLQFLFEYFSETQRNKGNFPGRFSGRQFSNSRSEMNVSTLELGDSALYLCASTPRVGQSEDGYTFGSGTRLTVV.

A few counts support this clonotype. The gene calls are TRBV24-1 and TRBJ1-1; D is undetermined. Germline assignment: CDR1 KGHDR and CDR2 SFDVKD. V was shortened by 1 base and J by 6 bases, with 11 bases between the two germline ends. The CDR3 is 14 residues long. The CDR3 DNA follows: TGTGCCACCAGTGATTTTAACAACCCCTCTGAAGCTTTCTTT. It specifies CATSDFNNPSEAFF.

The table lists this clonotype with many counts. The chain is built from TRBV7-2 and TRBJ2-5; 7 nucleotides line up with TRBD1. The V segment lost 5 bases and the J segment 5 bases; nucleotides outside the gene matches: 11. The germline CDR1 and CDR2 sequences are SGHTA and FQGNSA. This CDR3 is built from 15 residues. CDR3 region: CASSMKTGLAETQYF. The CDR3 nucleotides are TGTGCCAGCAGCATGAAGACAGGGCTGGCGGAGACCCAGTACTTC.

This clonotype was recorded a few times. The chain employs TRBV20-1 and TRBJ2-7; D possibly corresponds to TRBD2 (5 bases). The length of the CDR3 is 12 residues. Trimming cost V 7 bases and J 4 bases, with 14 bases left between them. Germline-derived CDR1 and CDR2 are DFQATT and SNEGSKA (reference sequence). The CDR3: CSVERNLYEQYF. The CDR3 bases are TGCAGTGTAGAGCGGAATCTATACGAGCAGTACTTC.